The clone carrying this T cell receptor beta chain was counted a few times. The antigen is unknown. This specimen belongs to a study of T cells in Graves' hyperthyroidism and ophthalmopathy. Study-level points and caveats: Ophthalmopathy was model-predicted a median around seven months pre-onset.

CDR1 SGDLS and CDR2 YYNGEE come from the germline V gene. V shed 4 bases, J shed 5 bases, and the junction held 9 bases outside the gene matches. This CDR3 has 15 amino acids. Amplification yielded TCR beta CDR3 regions, with RNA transcripts as the source. Carried out on the TCR CDR3, a first-round RT-PCR used the HTBI primer set. One entry per CDR3 protein, called by TCRdb with MiXCR from the multiplex PCR reads. The data hold 550,000 to 650,000 distinct CDR3 sequences, with about 14% observed a single time. The sequenced sample was blood. This sequence originates from a woman aged 35 to 49 with Graves' hyperthyroidism. The chain combines TRBV9 with TRBJ2-7, with 10 bases aligning to TRBD1. The CDR3 DNA reads TGTGCCAGCAGCCGGCCGGGACAGGGGAGTAACGAGCAGTACTTC. Its protein product is CASSRPGQGSNEQYF.